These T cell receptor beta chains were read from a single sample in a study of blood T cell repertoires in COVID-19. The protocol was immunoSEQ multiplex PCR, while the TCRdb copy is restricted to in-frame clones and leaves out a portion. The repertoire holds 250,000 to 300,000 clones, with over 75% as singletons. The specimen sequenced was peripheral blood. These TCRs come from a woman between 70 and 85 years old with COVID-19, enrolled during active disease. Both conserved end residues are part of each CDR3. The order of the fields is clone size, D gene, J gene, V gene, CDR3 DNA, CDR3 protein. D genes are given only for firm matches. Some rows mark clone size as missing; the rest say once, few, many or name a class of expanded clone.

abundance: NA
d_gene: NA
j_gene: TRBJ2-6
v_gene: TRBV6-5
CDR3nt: TGTGCCAGCAGACCCAACAGGGCTGGGGCCAACGTCCTGACTTTC
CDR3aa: CASRPNRAGANVLTF

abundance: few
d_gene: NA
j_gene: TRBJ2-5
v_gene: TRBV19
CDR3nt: TGTGCCAGTAGCGTTCGAGGGAAACAAGAGACCCAGTACTTC
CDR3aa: CASSVRGKQETQYF

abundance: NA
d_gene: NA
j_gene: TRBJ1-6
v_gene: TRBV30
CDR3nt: TGTGCGGTACAGATCTCCTATAATTCACCCCTCCACTTT
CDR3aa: CAVQISYNSPLHF

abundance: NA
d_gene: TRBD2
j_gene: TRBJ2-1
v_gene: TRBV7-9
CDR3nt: TGTGCCAGCAGCATACCCCGGGGACTAGACTACAATGAGCAGTTCTTC
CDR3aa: CASSIPRGLDYNEQFF

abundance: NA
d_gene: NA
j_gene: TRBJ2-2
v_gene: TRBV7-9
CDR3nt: TGTGCCAGCAGCTTAGGTACAGGGAAACCGTCCGGGGAGCTGTTTTTT
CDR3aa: CASSLGTGKPSGELFF

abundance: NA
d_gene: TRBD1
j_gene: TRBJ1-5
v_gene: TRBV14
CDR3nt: TGTGCCAGCAGCCAAGATATCGACAGGGTAATGTCAGGATATCAGCCCCAGCATTTT
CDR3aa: CASSQDIDRVMSGYQPQHF

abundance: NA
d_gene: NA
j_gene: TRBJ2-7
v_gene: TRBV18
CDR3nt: TGTGCCAGCTCACCCTCTGGGGGGGGGCGCGAGCAGTACTTC
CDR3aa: CASSPSGGGREQYF

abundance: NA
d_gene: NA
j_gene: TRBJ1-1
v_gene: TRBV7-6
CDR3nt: TGTGCCAGCAGCACTCTAGGGAGGTCACCATCCCAGCGAGCTTTCTTT
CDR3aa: CASSTLGRSPSQRAFF

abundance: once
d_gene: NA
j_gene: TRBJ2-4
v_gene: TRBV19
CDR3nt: TGTGCCAGTCGGGGGATTATTAAGGACATTCAGTACTTC
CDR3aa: CASRGIIKDIQYF

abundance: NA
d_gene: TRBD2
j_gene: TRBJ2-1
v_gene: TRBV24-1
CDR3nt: TGTGCCTCGGCCGGGACTAGCGGGAGAGAGGGGCTTTACAATGAGCAGTTCTTC
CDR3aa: CASAGTSGREGLYNEQFF

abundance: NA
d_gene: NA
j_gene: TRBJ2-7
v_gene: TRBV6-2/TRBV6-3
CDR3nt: TGTGCCAGCAGTCCACTCTACGAGCAGTACTTC
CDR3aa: CASSPLYEQYF

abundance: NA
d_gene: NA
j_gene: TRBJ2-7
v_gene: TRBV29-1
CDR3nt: TGCAGCGCCTGGACTGCGTGGGAGCAGTACTTC
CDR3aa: CSAWTAWEQYF

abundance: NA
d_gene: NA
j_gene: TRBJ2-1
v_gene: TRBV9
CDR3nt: TGTGCCGGAGCGCAGGGGCGGGACAATGAGCAGTTCTTC
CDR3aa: CAGAQGRDNEQFF

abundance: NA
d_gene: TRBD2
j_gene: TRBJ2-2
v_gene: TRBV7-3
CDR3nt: TGTGCCAGCAGCTTATTTCCCGGGCTAGCGGGGAAGGGCACCGGGGAGCTGTTTTTT
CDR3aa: CASSLFPGLAGKGTGELFF

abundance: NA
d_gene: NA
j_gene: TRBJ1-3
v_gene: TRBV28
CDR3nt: TGTGCCAGCAGGGCAGGGGTCCCTGGAAACACCATATATTTT
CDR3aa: CASRAGVPGNTIYF

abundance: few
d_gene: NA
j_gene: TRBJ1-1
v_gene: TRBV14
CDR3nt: TGTGCCAGCAGCCAAGTGGGCAGGGTGGGTGAAGCTTTCTTT
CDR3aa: CASSQVGRVGEAFF

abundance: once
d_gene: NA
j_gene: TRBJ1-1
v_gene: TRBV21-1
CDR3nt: TGTGCCAGCAGCAAAGGAGAAGGGGACACTGAAGCTTTCTTT
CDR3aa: CASSKGEGDTEAFF

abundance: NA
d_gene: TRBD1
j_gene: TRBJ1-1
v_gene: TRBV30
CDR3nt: TGTGCCTGGAGTCCGATCCCGGGACAGGGGACTGAAGCTTTCTTT
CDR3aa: CAWSPIPGQGTEAFF

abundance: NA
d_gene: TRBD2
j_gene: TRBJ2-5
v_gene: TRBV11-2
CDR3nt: TGTGCCAGCAGCTTAGTTTCTAGCGGGAGCCTTGGGTCCCAGTACTTC
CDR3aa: CASSLVSSGSLGSQYF

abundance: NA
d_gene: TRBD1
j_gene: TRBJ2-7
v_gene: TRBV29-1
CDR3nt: TGCAGCGTTGGGTTGACAGGGTATTTCTGGGAGCAGTACTTC
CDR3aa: CSVGLTGYFWEQYF

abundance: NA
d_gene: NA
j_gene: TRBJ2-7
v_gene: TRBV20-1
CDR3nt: TGCAGTGCTAGTAAATCTAGCGTGCACTACGAGCAGTACTTC
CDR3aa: CSASKSSVHYEQYF

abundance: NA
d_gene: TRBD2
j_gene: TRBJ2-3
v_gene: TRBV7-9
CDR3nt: TGTGCCAGCAGCTCATTTCGGACTAGCGGGGTCCTTTTT
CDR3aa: CASSSFRTSGVLF

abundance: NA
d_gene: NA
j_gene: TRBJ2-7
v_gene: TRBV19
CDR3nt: TGTGCCAGTAGTGTCACTGAGGCGTTTTGGTACGAGCAGTACTTC
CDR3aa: CASSVTEAFWYEQYF

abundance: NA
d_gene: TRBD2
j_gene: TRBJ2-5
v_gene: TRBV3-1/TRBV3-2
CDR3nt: TGTGCCAGCAGCCCGGGACTAGCGGGGCCCGAGGTAGAGACCCAGTACTTC
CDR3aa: CASSPGLAGPEVETQYF

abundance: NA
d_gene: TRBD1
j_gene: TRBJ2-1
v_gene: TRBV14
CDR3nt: TGTGCCAGCAGCCGACCGGGGACAGGGCAGAATGAGCAGTTCTTC
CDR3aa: CASSRPGTGQNEQFF

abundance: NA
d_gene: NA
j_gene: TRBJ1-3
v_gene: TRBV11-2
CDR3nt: TGTGCCAGCAGCCCCCCCGGTTTCTCTGGAAACACCATATATTTT
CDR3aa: CASSPPGFSGNTIYF

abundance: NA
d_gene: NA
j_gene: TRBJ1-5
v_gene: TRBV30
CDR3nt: TGTGCCTGGAGTTTCGGGGACAATCAGCCCCAGCATTTT
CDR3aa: CAWSFGDNQPQHF

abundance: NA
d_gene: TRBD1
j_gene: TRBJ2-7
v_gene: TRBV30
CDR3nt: TGTGCCTCAGGGGGACAGGGTGGCGAGCAGTACTTC
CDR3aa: CASGGQGGEQYF

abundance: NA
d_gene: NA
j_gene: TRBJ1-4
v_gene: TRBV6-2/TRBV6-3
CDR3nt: TGTGCCAGCAGTTACAGTGACTCGGCGGGAGAAAAACTGTTTTTT
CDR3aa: CASSYSDSAGEKLFF

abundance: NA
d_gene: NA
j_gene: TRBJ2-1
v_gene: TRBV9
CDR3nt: TGTGCCAGCAGCGTAGGAGGGGGACCGCTAAAAAACAATGAGCAGTTCTTC
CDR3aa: CASSVGGGPLKNNEQFF

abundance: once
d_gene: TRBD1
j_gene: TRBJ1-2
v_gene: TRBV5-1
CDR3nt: TGCGCCAGCAGCTTGGCGGTTCAGGGGGGATATGGCTACACCTTC
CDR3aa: CASSLAVQGGYGYTF

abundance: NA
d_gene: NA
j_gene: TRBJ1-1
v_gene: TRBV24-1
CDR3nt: TGTGCCACCAGTGACCCCAGGGATGGTGACACTGAAGCTTTCTTT
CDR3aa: CATSDPRDGDTEAFF

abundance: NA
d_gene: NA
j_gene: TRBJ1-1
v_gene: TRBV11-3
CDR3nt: TGTGCCAGCAGCCTGGGAACCGGGACACCGAACACTGAAGCTTTCTTT
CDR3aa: CASSLGTGTPNTEAFF

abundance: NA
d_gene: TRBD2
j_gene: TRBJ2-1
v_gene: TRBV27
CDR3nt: TGTGCCAGCAGTTTATGGAGTAGCGGGAGGGCAGTTGAGCAGTTCTTC
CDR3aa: CASSLWSSGRAVEQFF

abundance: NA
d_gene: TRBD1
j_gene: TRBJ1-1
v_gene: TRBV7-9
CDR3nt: TGTGCCAGCAGACCCGGGACAGGGATGAACACTGAAGCTTTCTTT
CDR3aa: CASRPGTGMNTEAFF

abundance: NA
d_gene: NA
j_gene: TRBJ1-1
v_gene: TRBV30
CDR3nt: TGTGCCTGGAGTTGGAGTAGGGGATTAAACACTGAAGCTTTCTTT
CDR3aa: CAWSWSRGLNTEAFF

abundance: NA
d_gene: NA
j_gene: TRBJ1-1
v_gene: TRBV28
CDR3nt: TGTGCCATGCGGAAACAGGGAGACACTGAAGCTTTCTTT
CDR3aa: CAMRKQGDTEAFF

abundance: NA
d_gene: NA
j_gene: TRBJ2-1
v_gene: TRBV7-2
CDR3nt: TGTGCCAGCAGCATAACCCCGGGACTGACCAATGAGCAGTTCTTC
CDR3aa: CASSITPGLTNEQFF

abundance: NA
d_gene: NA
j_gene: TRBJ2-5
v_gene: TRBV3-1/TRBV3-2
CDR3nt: TGTGCCAGCAGCCAAACACGGGAAGAGACCCAGTACTTC
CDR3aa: CASSQTREETQYF

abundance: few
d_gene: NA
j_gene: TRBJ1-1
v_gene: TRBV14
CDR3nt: TGTGCCAGCAGCAGGGAGCGGGACACTGAAGCTTTCTTT
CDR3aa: CASSRERDTEAFF

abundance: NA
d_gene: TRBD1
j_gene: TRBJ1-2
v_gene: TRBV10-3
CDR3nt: TGTGCCATCAGTGAAACAGGGGGCGATGGCTACACCTTC
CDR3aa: CAISETGGDGYTF